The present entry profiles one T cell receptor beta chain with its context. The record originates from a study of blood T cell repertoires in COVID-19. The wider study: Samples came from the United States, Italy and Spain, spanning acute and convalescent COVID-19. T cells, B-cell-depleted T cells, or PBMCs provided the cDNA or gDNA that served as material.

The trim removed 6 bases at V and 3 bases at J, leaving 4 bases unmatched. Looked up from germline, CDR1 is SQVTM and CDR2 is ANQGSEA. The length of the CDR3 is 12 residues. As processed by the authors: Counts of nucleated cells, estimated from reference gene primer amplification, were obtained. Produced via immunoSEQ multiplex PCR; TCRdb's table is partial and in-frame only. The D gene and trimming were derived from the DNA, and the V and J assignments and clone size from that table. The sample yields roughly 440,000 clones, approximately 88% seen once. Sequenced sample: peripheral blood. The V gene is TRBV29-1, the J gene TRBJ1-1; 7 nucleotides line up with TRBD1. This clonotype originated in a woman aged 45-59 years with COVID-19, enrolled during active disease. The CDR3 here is CSVGQEHTEAFF. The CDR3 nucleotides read TGCAGCGTCGGACAGGAGCACACTGAAGCTTTCTTT.